The clone carrying this T cell receptor beta chain was recorded once. Its antigen is currently unknown. Incorporated into the TCR beta cDNA libraries were unique molecular identifiers, which served to reduce PCR and sequencing biases. Researchers reported some 500,000 cDNA molecules coming from about 1 to 10 million T cells. TCRdb re-derived calls from the PCR reads in MiXCR, one entry per CDR3 protein. This sample has hundreds of thousands of distinct CDR3 sequences; roughly half occur once, and the top ten carry over 4%. The record originates from a study of post-analysis software for immune sequencing data. Looking at the study overall: Relapsing-remitting, secondary progressive and progressive-relapsing multiple sclerosis were all included among the disease courses.

Study-level points and caveats: There were roughly five TRBV segments more frequent in patients than controls, and TRBV5-6, TRBV5-1 and TRBV20-1 were among them.

Germline assignment: CDR1 SGHRS and CDR2 YFSETQ. V was clipped by 0 bases and J by 2 bases; unmatched bases: 4. The CDR3 has 15 residues. Material for sequencing was blood. The chain couples TRBV5-1 to TRBJ2-7, with 8 bases matching TRBD1. This clonotype was sampled from a girl aged 5-17 years with multiple sclerosis. CDR3 sequence: CASSLGTGRPYEQYF. In nucleotides, the CDR3 is TGCGCCAGCAGCTTGGGGACAGGGCGACCCTACGAGCAGTACTTC.